The present entry profiles one T cell receptor beta chain with its context. Germline CDR1 LNHDA, CDR2 SQIVND (reference sequence). This CDR3 comprises 16 residues. V was trimmed by 2 bases and J by 0 bases, leaving 13 bases between them. Study processing details: Amplifying reference gene primers gave estimates of nucleated cell counts. Profiling relied on immunoSEQ multiplex PCR, and the TCRdb table lists in-frame clones only, not all of them. V and J calls plus clone size are reproduced from that table; the DNA served to infer D and trimming. The sample lists more than 95,000 clones; 85% to 90% were seen once. The data derive from a study of blood T cell repertoires in COVID-19. For the study at large: Collection of acute and convalescent COVID-19 samples took place in the United States, Italy and Spain. Sources were T cells, B-cell-depleted T cells, or PBMCs; the material itself was cDNA or gDNA.

This chain connects TRBV19 to TRBJ1-2, with D maybe TRBD1 (6 bases). The source is a man in his fifties with acute or convalescent COVID-19. The sample consisted of peripheral blood. The CDR3 sequence is CASSIKRGSANYGYTF. CDR3 sequence (DNA): TGTGCCAGTAGTATAAAGAGGGGGTCAGCTAACTATGGCTACACCTTC.